A selection of T cell receptor beta chains follows, all from one sample in a study of Graves' ophthalmopathy and Graves' hyperthyroidism. From the multiplex PCR reads, TCRdb called clonotypes with MiXCR, one entry per CDR3 protein. The sample carries about 150,000 distinct CDR3 sequences, less than 45% recorded once. Sample: peripheral blood. The receptors come from a woman aged 40-49 years with Graves' ophthalmopathy. The CDR3 runs from the conserved cysteine through the conserved F or W. A D gene is named only where the DNA matches it firmly. Where a row states a size, it is once, few, many or the class of an expanded clone; other rows omit it.

TRBJ2-5 | TRBD1 | TRBV6-1 | many | TGTGCCAGCAGTCGGGACAGCATAGGGACCCAGTACTTC | CASSRDSIGTQYF
TRBJ2-2 | - | TRBV12-3/TRBV12-4 | many | TGTGCCAGCAGTTGGGGACTGAACGCCGGGGAGCTGTTTTTT | CASSWGLNAGELFF
TRBJ2-5 | TRBD2 | TRBV6-1 | - | TGTGCCAGCAGACCACGTCCGCTAGCGGGAGGGGCGGAGACCCAGTACTTC | CASRPRPLAGGAETQYF
TRBJ1-1 | - | TRBV12-3/TRBV12-4 | many | TGTGCCAGCAGACCCCAGCAGAACACTGAAGCTTTCTTT | CASRPQQNTEAFF
TRBJ2-2 | - | TRBV12-3/TRBV12-4 | many | TGTGCCAGCAGTTTAGGGCAGGGTAACACCGGGGAGCTGTTTTTT | CASSLGQGNTGELFF
TRBJ1-6 | - | TRBV3-1 | - | TGTGCCAGCAGCCAGACGGATAATTCACCCCTCCACTTT | CASSQTDNSPLHF
TRBJ2-5 | TRBD2 | TRBV6-2/TRBV6-3 | many | TGTGCCAGCAGTTGCGAGACTAGCGGGATCCAAGAGACCCAGTACTTC | CASSCETSGIQETQYF
TRBJ2-7 | TRBD1 | TRBV5-4 | many | TGTGCCAGCAGCCCCTCCTCTGAAGGGGGCGCCGAGCAGTACTTC | CASSPSSEGGAEQYF
TRBJ1-1 | - | TRBV15 | many | TGTGCCACCAGCAGAACCTCGACCACGAACACTGAAGCTTTCTTT | CATSRTSTTNTEAFF
TRBJ2-7 | - | TRBV6-1 | - | TGTGCCAGCAGTAGAGCCGGTCGCCTAGGCCGTTCCGAGCAGTACTTC | CASSRAGRLGRSEQYF
TRBJ1-2 | - | TRBV6-1 | many | TGTGCCAGCAGTGAAGCGGCATCTAACTATGGCTACACCTTC | CASSEAASNYGYTF
TRBJ2-5 | - | TRBV6-2/TRBV6-3 | many | TGTGCCAGCAGTACGGTGGAGACCCAGTACTTC | CASSTVETQYF
TRBJ1-5 | - | TRBV28 | - | TGTGCCACCCAGGACGGTAGCAGGGCCCAGCATTTT | CATQDGSRAQHF
TRBJ2-7 | - | TRBV4-1 | many | TGCGCCAGCAGCCAAGATCTTGGGTACGAGCAGTACTTC | CASSQDLGYEQYF
TRBJ2-5 | TRBD2 | TRBV15 | - | TGTGCCACCAGCAGGGCGGGAGGGATAGCAGAGACCCAGTACTTC | CATSRAGGIAETQYF
TRBJ1-2 | - | TRBV12-3/TRBV12-4 | many | TGTGCCAGCAGTACCGGGCCCCTGGGCGGCTACACCTTC | CASSTGPLGGYTF
TRBJ1-2 | TRBD1 | TRBV13 | many | TGTGCCAGCAGCTTAGGCCAATACAGGGGGCTCGGCTATGGCTACACCTTC | CASSLGQYRGLGYGYTF
TRBJ1-6 | - | TRBV11-2 | many | TGTGCCAGCAGCCCTGGAGGGGCCGGCAATTCACCCCTCCACTTT | CASSPGGAGNSPLHF
TRBJ1-5 | - | TRBV12-3/TRBV12-4 | many | TGTGCCAGCACCCCGTCAGTCTTAGGTCAGCCCCAGCATTTT | CASTPSVLGQPQHF
TRBJ1-1 | - | TRBV7-9 | many | TGTGCCAGCAGTCCCACTGATAGGCCGTCTGAAGCTTTCTTT | CASSPTDRPSEAFF
TRBJ1-2 | TRBD1 | TRBV29-1 | once | TGCAGCGCCGAGACAGGGCGCAACTATGGCTACACCTTC | CSAETGRNYGYTF
TRBJ2-5 | - | TRBV10-3 | many | TGTGCCATCAGTGAGTTGGGTCAGGCCCAGTACTTC | CAISELGQAQYF
TRBJ1-3 | - | TRBV20-1 | many | TGCAGTGCTAGTGCCCCGAGCTCTGGAAACACCATATATTTT | CSASAPSSGNTIYF
TRBJ1-3 | - | TRBV28 | many | TGTGCCAGCAGTTTAGTCCCGACGGCTGGAAACACCATATATTTT | CASSLVPTAGNTIYF
TRBJ1-2 | - | TRBV26 | - | TGTGCCAGCAGTTGGAGGGGACGGAGCTATGGCTACACCTTC | CASSWRGRSYGYTF
TRBJ2-4 | - | TRBV6-5 | many | TGTGCCAGCAGTTACTCTGGCAGATTAGTCAAAAACATTCAGTACTTC | CASSYSGRLVKNIQYF
TRBJ1-1 | - | TRBV6-1 | - | TGTGCCAGCAGTACCACAACAAGGGAGAACACTGAAGCTTTCTTT | CASSTTTRENTEAFF
TRBJ1-1 | TRBD1 | TRBV24-1 | many | TGTGCCACCAGTGATTTACCCGGACAGGGCACGATCTTCCGCGACACTGAAGCTTTCTTT | CATSDLPGQGTIFRDTEAFF
TRBJ2-5 | - | TRBV12-3/TRBV12-4 | few | TGTGCCAGCAGCCAGGTCGTGGGGCAAGAGACCCAGTACTTC | CASSQVVGQETQYF
TRBJ2-5 | - | TRBV7-3 | - | TGTGCCAGCAGCCCCCACGGGGTCAGCGTGCGGGGCGAGACCCAGTACTTC | CASSPHGVSVRGETQYF
TRBJ2-2 | - | TRBV6-2/TRBV6-3 | many | TGTGCCAGCAGTTACTTAGCAGGGTCCAACACCGGGGAGCTGTTTTTT | CASSYLAGSNTGELFF
TRBJ1-5 | - | TRBV27 | many | TGTGCCAGCAGCCGGGGACAACTTAATCAGCCCCAGCATTTT | CASSRGQLNQPQHF
TRBJ1-5 | - | TRBV12-3/TRBV12-4 | - | TGTGCCAGCAGTTTAGGAAGGGGAAATCAGCCCCAGCATTTT | CASSLGRGNQPQHF
TRBJ2-2 | TRBD2 | TRBV20-1 | - | TGCAGTGCCGGGACTAGCGGGACCGGGGAGCTGTTTTTT | CSAGTSGTGELFF
TRBJ2-5 | - | TRBV6-5 | - | TGTGCCAGCAGTTACTCGAGAATCGTAAAAGAGACCCAGTACTTC | CASSYSRIVKETQYF
TRBJ1-5 | - | TRBV11-1 | many | TGTGCCAGCAGCTTAGGGGCAGGGATACTGACCAATCAGCCCCAGCATTTT | CASSLGAGILTNQPQHF
TRBJ2-7 | TRBD1 | TRBV11-2 | - | TGTGCCAGCAGCTTCCGGGACAGGGGTTACGAGCAGTACTTC | CASSFRDRGYEQYF
TRBJ1-3 | - | TRBV6-2/TRBV6-3 | - | TGTGCCAGCAGTTTCTCCCAGGCTGGAAACACCATATATTTT | CASSFSQAGNTIYF
TRBJ1-5 | - | TRBV28 | once | TGTGCCATCAGATCAGCAGGTTTTCAGCCCCAGCATTTT | CAIRSAGFQPQHF